These T cell receptor beta chains were read from a single sample in a study of T cell repertoires in aging, cancer and after chemotherapy. TCRdb passed the multiplex PCR reads through MiXCR, listing each CDR3 protein once. The table has fewer than 8,500 distinct CDR3 sequences, under 30% seen once. The sequenced material came from blood. Receptor source: a human donor with a blood cancer. The donor label of this sample is uncertain. Each CDR3 is given with its conserved first and last residue. D genes are given only for firm matches. Clone size is shown for a subset of rows, as once, few, many or a class of expanded clone.

D gene	V gene	clone size	J gene	CDR3 DNA	CDR3 protein
-	TRBV19	medium-sized	TRBJ2-6	TGTGCCAGGACGGCAGGGGCCAACGTCCTGACTTTC	CARTAGANVLTF
TRBD1	TRBV7-6	few	TRBJ2-7	TGTGCCAGCAGCCTCGGACAGGGACTGAGCTACGAGCAGTACTTC	CASSLGQGLSYEQYF
-	TRBV20-1	-	TRBJ1-5	TGCAGTGCTGTTGGGGGGGCACTTCAGCCCCAGCATTTT	CSAVGGALQPQHF
TRBD1	TRBV5-6	few	TRBJ1-2	TGTGCCAGCCACGAACAGGGGGCAGGGTATGGCTACACCTTC	CASHEQGAGYGYTF
-	TRBV15	medium-sized	TRBJ2-2	TGTGCCACCAGCAGAGAACGAAGCCAGGCCGGGGAGCTGTTTTTT	CATSRERSQAGELFF
-	TRBV7-2	-	TRBJ1-3	TGTGCCAGCGCGGGGGAAGGAAGCACCATATATTTT	CASAGEGSTIYF
TRBD1	TRBV5-4	-	TRBJ1-3	TGCGCCAGCAGCCATACAGGGGAAAAGGACACCATATATTTT	CASSHTGEKDTIYF
-	TRBV5-6	-	TRBJ1-3	TGTGCCAGCAGCTTGGGGGCGACGGGGGGAAACACCATATATTTT	CASSLGATGGNTIYF
TRBD2	TRBV19	-	TRBJ2-1	TGTGCCAGTACCCTTAGCGGGGGGCAACGCTATGAGCAGTTCTTC	CASTLSGGQRYEQFF
-	TRBV6-1	-	TRBJ1-1	TGTGCCAGCAGTGGGGGGTTCCCGGACGTCACAAAGGCTTTCTTT	CASSGGFPDVTKAFF
TRBD1	TRBV11-2	few	TRBJ1-1	TGTGCCAGCAGCTGGGGACAGGAATCTTTCTTT	CASSWGQESFF
-	TRBV12-3/TRBV12-4	-	TRBJ2-7	TGTGCCAGCAGGTTATTCCCCGGGACACTACACTACGAGCAGTACTTC	CASRLFPGTLHYEQYF
TRBD1	TRBV19	many	TRBJ1-4	TGTGCCAGTAGTATAGCGGACAGGGGCGGAGAAAAACTGTTTTTT	CASSIADRGGEKLFF
-	TRBV18	-	TRBJ1-1	TGTGCCAGCTCACCACAGGGCGCAGGGGTGAACACTGAAGCTTTCTTT	CASSPQGAGVNTEAFF
TRBD1	TRBV30	-	TRBJ1-4	TGTGCCTGGAGCGGTACGGCAGGGGGGGTAGCCCTCGGGGAAAAACTGTTTTTT	CAWSGTAGGVALGEKLFF
-	TRBV10-2	few	TRBJ1-2	TGCGCCAGCAGAGAGAGGGCAGGGGACGGCTACACCTTC	CASRERAGDGYTF
-	TRBV10-1	-	TRBJ2-1	TGCGCCAGCAGTGAGTCGGGCACCGGCTCCTACAATGAGCAGTTCTTC	CASSESGTGSYNEQFF
-	TRBV13	-	TRBJ2-1	TGTGCCAGTAGTATGGGGGCCGGCAATGAGCAGTTCTTC	CASSMGAGNEQFF
-	TRBV10-1	large	TRBJ2-2	TGCGCCAGCAGTGACGGCGGGGAGCTGTTTTTT	CASSDGGELFF
-	TRBV5-4	few	TRBJ2-1	TGTGCCAGCAGCTTGGAGGGGATGAGGGATGAGCAGTTCTTC	CASSLEGMRDEQFF
-	TRBV5-1	-	TRBJ2-5	TGCGCCAGCAGCTTGGACAGGGTAAAAGAGACCCAGTACTTC	CASSLDRVKETQYF
-	TRBV30	-	TRBJ1-6	TGTGCCTGGAGCTTCAGGGGCGGCAATTCACCCCTCCACTTT	CAWSFRGGNSPLHF
TRBD2	TRBV6-5	few	TRBJ2-3	TGTGTTAGCGGGGGACTGCTCACAGATACGCAGTATTTT	CVSGGLLTDTQYF
-	TRBV30	few	TRBJ1-1	TGTGCCTGGACCCCCACCGGTTTTTTTGAAGCTTTCTTT	CAWTPTGFFEAFF
-	TRBV5-4	few	TRBJ1-2	TGTGCCAGCAGCCAGGGACGGTCCGGAAAGCCAGACACCTTC	CASSQGRSGKPDTF
-	TRBV5-4	-	TRBJ2-7	TGTGCCAGCAGCTTGGGATCGACAGCCGACGAGCAGTACTTC	CASSLGSTADEQYF
-	TRBV5-4	-	TRBJ2-4	TGTGCCAGCAGCGTCCCGGGACCGAAAAACATTCAGTACTTC	CASSVPGPKNIQYF
TRBD1	TRBV6-1	once	TRBJ1-2	TGTGCCAGCATCGGCGGAAGACAGGGCCCTCCCTACACCTTC	CASIGGRQGPPYTF
TRBD1	TRBV29-1	few	TRBJ1-1	TGCAGCGTAAAGGGGGTGGGACAGGGGGCGCCGAGAGTGATGAACACTGAAGCTTTCTTT	CSVKGVGQGAPRVMNTEAFF
-	TRBV10-3	-	TRBJ1-2	TGTGCCATCAGTCAAAGCCCGGGTAACTATGGCTACACCTTC	CAISQSPGNYGYTF
-	TRBV30	-	TRBJ1-1	TGTGCCTGGAGTGTACACGGAACTGAAGCTTTCTTT	CAWSVHGTEAFF
TRBD2	TRBV19	-	TRBJ2-7	TGTGCCAGTAGCTTAGCGGGGGGGCGTACCGGGACAGGGACCTACGAGCAGTACTTC	CASSLAGGRTGTGTYEQYF
-	TRBV5-1	few	TRBJ2-3	TGCGCCAGCAGCTACCGGGACCTAAGCACAGATACGCAGTATTTT	CASSYRDLSTDTQYF
-	TRBV2	few	TRBJ2-7	TGTGCCAGCAGACTGAGCTACGAGCAGTACTTC	CASRLSYEQYF
-	TRBV5-1	-	TRBJ1-2	TGCGCCAGCGCAGATCAGGGGTCTTTTAATGGCTACACCTTC	CASADQGSFNGYTF
TRBD1	TRBV30	few	TRBJ1-4	TGTGCCTGGAGTTCCCCAGGGGGAACGCCTAGTGAAAAACTGTTTTTT	CAWSSPGGTPSEKLFF
-	TRBV13	-	TRBJ2-3	TGCGCCAGCAGACCGGACGGCACAGATACGCAGTATTTT	CASRPDGTDTQYF
-	TRBV28	-	TRBJ1-1	TGTGCCAGCAGTTTCCGGGGGAACACTGAAGCTTTCTTT	CASSFRGNTEAFF
-	TRBV11-3	-	TRBJ1-1	TGTGCCAGCAGCTTGAGGCCAGGCGGCACTGAAGCTTTCTTT	CASSLRPGGTEAFF
-	TRBV20-1	-	TRBJ2-1	TGCAGTGCCATAGGGGTGCGGGGATCCTACAATGAGCAGTTCTTC	CSAIGVRGSYNEQFF
-	TRBV27	-	TRBJ2-7	TGTGCCAGCAGTTTACTAGGGACCTACGAGCAGTACTTC	CASSLLGTYEQYF
TRBD1	TRBV12-3/TRBV12-4	-	TRBJ1-5	TGTGCCAGCAGTTTCGGACAGGGCAATCAGCCCCAGCATTTT	CASSFGQGNQPQHF
-	TRBV5-1	few	TRBJ1-2	TGCGCCAGCAGCTCCGGGCCCGCCGACTATGGCTACACCTTC	CASSSGPADYGYTF
TRBD2	TRBV6-2/TRBV6-3	-	TRBJ2-3	TGTGCCATCAGCACTAGCGGGGGGAAAAGCACAGATACGCAGTATTTT	CAISTSGGKSTDTQYF
TRBD2	TRBV10-3	-	TRBJ2-5	TGTGCCATCAGTGAGCATAAGACTAGCGGGGGGCCGGGGTCTGTGGAGACCCAGTACTTC	CAISEHKTSGGPGSVETQYF
TRBD1	TRBV29-1	medium-sized	TRBJ2-1	TGCAGCGTACCAAGACAGGGGGTGTACAATGAGCAGTTCTTC	CSVPRQGVYNEQFF
TRBD1	TRBV13	hyperexpanded	TRBJ2-3	TGTGCCAGCAGGAAACAGGGGGCAACAGATACGCAGTATTTT	CASRKQGATDTQYF
-	TRBV6-2/TRBV6-3	-	TRBJ2-1	TGTGCCAGCAGTAGGGTTGGGACTTTCTACAATGAGCAGTTCTTC	CASSRVGTFYNEQFF
-	TRBV6-5	few	TRBJ2-5	TGTGCCAGCAGTTCAACACCGGGGCTCCAAGAGACCCAGTACTTC	CASSSTPGLQETQYF